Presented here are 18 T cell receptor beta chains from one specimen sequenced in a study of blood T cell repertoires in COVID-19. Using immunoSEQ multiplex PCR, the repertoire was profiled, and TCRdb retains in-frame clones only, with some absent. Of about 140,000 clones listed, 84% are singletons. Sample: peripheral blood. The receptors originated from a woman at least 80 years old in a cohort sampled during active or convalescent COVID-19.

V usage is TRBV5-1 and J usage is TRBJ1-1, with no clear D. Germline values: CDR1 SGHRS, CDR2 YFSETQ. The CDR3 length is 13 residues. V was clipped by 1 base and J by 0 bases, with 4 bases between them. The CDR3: CASSLIVNTEAFF. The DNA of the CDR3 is TGCGCCAGCAGCTTGATAGTGAACACTGAAGCTTTCTTT.

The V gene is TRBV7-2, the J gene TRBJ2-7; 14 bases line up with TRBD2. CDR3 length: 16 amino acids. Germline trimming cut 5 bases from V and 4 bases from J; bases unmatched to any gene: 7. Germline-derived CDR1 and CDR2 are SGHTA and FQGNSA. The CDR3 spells CASSTTSGGAGYEQYV. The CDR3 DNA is TGTGCCAGCAGCACGACTAGCGGGGGGGCAGGATACGAGCAGTACGTC.

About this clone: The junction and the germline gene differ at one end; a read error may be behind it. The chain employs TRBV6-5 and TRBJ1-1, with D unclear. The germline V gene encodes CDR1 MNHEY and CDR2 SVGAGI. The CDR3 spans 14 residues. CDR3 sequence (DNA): TGTGCCAGCAGTCCGGCTAGGATCTCGACTGGAGCTTTCTTT. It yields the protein CASSPARISTGAFF.

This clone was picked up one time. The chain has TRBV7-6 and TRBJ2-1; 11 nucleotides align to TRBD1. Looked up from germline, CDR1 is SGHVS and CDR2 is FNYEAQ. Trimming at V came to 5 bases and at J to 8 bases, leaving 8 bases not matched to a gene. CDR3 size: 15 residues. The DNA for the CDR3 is TGTGCCAGCAGCCGAAATGGACAGGGGGCCGATGAGCAGTTCTTC. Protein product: CASSRNGQGADEQFF.

CDR3 loop: CARSPHRLQGSGQPQHF. The CDR3 DNA follows: TGTGCCAGAAGCCCCCACCGGTTACAGGGGAGCGGTCAGCCCCAGCATTTT. The chain employs TRBV7-5 and TRBJ1-5; the table's D call, TRBD1, has no DNA check behind it. TRBV7-5 is reported as a pseudogene. The CDR3 is 17 amino acids.

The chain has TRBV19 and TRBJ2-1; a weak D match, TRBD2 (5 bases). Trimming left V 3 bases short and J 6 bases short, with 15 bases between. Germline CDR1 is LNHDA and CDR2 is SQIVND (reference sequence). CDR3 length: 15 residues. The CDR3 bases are TGTGCCAGTAGTATGGTCGACTACCCCCTCAATGAGCAGTTCTTC. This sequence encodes CASSMVDYPLNEQFF.

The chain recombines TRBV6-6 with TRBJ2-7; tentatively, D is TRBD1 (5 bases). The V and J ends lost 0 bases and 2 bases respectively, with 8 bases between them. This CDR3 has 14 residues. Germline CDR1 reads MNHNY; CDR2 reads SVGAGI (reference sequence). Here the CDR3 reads CASSYSRVTYEQYV. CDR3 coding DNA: TGTGCCAGCAGTTACTCCAGGGTTACCTACGAGCAGTACGTC.

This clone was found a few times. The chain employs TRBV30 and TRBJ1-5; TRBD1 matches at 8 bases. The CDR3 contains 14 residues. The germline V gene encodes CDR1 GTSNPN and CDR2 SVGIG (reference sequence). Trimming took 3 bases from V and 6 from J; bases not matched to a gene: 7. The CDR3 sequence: CAWSDGQGSQPQHF. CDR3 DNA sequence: TGTGCCTGGAGCGACGGACAGGGCAGTCAGCCCCAGCATTTT.

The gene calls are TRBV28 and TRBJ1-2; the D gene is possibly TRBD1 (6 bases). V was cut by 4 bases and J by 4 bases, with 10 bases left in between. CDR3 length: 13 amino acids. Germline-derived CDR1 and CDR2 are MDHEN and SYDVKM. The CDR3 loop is CASSSGTLYGYTF. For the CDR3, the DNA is TGTGCCAGCAGTTCCGGGACACTCTATGGCTACACCTTC.

In DNA, the CDR3 is TGTGCCAGCAGCCTACAGGGGGCTTGGACTGAAGCTTTCTTT. Translated, it gives CASSLQGAWTEAFF. This chain links TRBV7-8 with TRBJ1-1; 9 nucleotides align to TRBD1. Trimming removed 5 bases from V and 5 bases from J; junction bases left unmatched: 6. The CDR3 covers 14 residues. Germline CDR1 reads SGHVS; CDR2 reads FQNEAQ.

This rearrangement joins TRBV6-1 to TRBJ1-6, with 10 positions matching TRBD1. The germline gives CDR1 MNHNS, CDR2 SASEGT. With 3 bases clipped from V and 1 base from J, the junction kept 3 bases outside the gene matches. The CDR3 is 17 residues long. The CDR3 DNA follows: TGTGCCAGCAGTGACAGGACAGGGGGGTCCTATAATTCACCCCTCCACTTT. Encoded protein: CASSDRTGGSYNSPLHF.

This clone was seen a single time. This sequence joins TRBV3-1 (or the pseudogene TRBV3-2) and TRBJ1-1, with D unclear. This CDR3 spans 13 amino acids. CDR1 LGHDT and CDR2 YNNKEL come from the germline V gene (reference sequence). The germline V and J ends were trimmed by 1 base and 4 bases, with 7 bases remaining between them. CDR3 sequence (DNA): TGTGCCAGCAGCCAAGTCTACGGCACTGAAGCTTTCTTT. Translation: CASSQVYGTEAFF.

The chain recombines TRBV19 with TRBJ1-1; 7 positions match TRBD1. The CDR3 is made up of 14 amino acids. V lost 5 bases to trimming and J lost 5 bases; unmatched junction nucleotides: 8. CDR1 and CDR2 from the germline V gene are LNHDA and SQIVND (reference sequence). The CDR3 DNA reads TGTGCCAGTAGTGGCACAGGGGAGGTGACTGAAGCTTTCTTT. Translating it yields CASSGTGEVTEAFF.

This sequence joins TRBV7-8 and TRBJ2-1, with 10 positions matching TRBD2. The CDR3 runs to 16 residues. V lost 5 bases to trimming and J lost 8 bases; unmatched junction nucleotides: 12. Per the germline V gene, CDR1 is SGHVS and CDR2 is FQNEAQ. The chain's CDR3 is CASSQRSGGAWDEQFF. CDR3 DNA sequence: TGTGCCAGCAGCCAGAGGAGCGGGGGGGCTTGGGATGAGCAGTTCTTC.

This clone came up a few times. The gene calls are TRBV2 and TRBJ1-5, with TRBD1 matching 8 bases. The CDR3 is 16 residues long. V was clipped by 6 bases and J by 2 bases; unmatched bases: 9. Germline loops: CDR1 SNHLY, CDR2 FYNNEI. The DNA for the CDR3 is TGTGCCAGCAGCCAATACCGACAGGGGCGCAATCAGCCCCAGCATTTT. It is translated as CASSQYRQGRNQPQHF. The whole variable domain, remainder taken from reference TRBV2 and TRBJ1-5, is EPEVTQTPSHQVTQMGQEVILRCVPISNHLYFYWYRQILGQKVEFLVSFYNNEISEKSEIFDDQFSVERPDGSNFTLKIRSTKLEDSAMYFCASSQYRQGRNQPQHFGDGTRLSIL.

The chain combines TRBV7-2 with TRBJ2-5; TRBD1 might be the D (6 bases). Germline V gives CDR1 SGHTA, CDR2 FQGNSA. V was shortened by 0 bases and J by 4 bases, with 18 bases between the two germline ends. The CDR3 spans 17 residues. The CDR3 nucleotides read TGTGCCAGCAGCTTAGCCTATTATGTGGGGGCCCGAGAGACCCAGTACTTC. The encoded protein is CASSLAYYVGARETQYF. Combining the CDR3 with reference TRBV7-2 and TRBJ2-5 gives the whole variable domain GAGVSQSPSNKVTEKGKDVELRCDPISGHTALYWYRQSLGQGLEFLIYFQGNSAPDKSGLPSDRFSAERTGGSVSTLTIQRTQQEDSAVYLCASSLAYYVGARETQYFGPGTRLLVL.

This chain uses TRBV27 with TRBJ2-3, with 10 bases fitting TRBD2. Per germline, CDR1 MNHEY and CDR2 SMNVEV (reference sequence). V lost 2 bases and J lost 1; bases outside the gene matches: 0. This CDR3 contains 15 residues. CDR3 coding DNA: TGTGCCAGCAGTTTACTAGCGGGGGGCACAGATACGCAGTATTTT. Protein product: CASSLLAGGTDTQYF.

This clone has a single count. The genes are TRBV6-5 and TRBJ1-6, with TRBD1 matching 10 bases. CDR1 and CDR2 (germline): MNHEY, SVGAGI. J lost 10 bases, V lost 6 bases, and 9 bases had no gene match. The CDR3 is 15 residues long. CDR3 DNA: TGTGCCAGCAGATATCAGGACAGGGGGAACTCACCCCTCCACTTT. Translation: CASRYQDRGNSPLHF.